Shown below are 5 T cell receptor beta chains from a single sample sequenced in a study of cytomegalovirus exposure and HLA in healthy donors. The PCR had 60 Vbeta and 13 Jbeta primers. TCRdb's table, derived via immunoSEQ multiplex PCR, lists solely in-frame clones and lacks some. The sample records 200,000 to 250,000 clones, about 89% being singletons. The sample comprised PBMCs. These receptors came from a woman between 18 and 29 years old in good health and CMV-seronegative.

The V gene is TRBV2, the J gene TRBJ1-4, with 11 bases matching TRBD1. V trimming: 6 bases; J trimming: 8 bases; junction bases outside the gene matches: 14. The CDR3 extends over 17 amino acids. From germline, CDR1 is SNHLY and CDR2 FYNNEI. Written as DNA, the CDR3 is TGTGCCAGCAGGGCGGGACAGGGGGAACCCTGGGGAGAAAAACTGTTTTTT. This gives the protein CASRAGQGEPWGEKLFF. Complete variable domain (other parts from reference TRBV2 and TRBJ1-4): EPEVTQTPSHQVTQMGQEVILRCVPISNHLYFYWYRQILGQKVEFLVSFYNNEISEKSEIFDDQFSVERPDGSNFTLKIRSTKLEDSAMYFCASRAGQGEPWGEKLFFGSGTQLSVL.

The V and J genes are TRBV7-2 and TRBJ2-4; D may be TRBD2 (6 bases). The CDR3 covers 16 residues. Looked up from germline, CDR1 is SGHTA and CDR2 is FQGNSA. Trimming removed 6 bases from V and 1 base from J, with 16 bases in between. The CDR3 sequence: CASRPPSRGAKNIQYF. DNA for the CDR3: TGTGCCAGCAGACCCCCGTCCCGGGGGGCCAAAAACATTCAGTACTTC.

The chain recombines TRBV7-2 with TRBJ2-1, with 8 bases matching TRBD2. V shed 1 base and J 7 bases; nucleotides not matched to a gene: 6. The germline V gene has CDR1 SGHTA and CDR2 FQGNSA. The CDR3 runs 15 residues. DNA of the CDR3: TGTGCCAGCAGCTTAGTTGGGACTAGGGGAAATGAGCAGTTCTTC. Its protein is CASSLVGTRGNEQFF.

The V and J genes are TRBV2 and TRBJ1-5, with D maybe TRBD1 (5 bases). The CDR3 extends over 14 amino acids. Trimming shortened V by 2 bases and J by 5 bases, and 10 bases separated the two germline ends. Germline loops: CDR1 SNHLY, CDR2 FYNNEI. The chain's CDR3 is CASSERTRHQPQHF. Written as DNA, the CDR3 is TGTGCCAGCAGTGAAAGGACACGTCATCAGCCCCAGCATTTT.

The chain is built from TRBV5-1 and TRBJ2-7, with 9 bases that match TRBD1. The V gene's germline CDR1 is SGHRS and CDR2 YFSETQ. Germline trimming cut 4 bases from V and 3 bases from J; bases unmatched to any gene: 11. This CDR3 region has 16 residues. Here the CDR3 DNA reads TGCGCCAGCAGCCCGGGCCGGGACAGGGCCGGCTACGAGCAGTACTTC. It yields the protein CASSPGRDRAGYEQYF.